Listed below are T cell receptor beta chains from one sample, sequenced in a study of T cells in Graves' hyperthyroidism and ophthalmopathy. Each CDR3 protein is one row after TCRdb ran MiXCR on the multiplex PCR reads. The sample yields about 290,000 distinct CDR3 sequences, about an eighth seen once. Sequencing was done on a sample of blood. The receptors originated from a woman in her 30s with Graves' hyperthyroidism that later progressed to Graves' ophthalmopathy. Both conserved end residues are part of each CDR3. A D gene is named only where the DNA matches it firmly. Clone size is shown for a subset of rows, as once, few, many or a class of expanded clone.

d_call clone_size j_call v_call cdr3_length cdr3_aa cdr3_nt
NA many TRBJ2-1 TRBV11-2 13 CASSQKSYNEQFF TGTGCCAGCAGCCAGAAGTCCTACAATGAGCAGTTCTTC
TRBD1 few TRBJ1-2 TRBV6-5 14 CASSYRGPNYGYTF TGTGCCAGCAGTTACAGGGGGCCAAACTATGGCTACACCTTC
NA many TRBJ2-5 TRBV9 15 CASSATGTDQETQYF TGTGCCAGCAGCGCCACCGGGACGGACCAAGAGACCCAGTACTTC
TRBD1 many TRBJ2-5 TRBV7-2 16 CASSGVGTASQGAQYF TGTGCCAGCAGCGGAGTAGGGACAGCGAGCCAGGGGGCCCAGTACTTC
NA few TRBJ1-4 TRBV20-1 15 CSAQGRTPSNEKLFF TGCAGTGCTCAGGGGAGGACCCCGTCTAATGAAAAACTGTTTTTT
TRBD2 NA TRBJ2-6 TRBV5-1 17 CASSLTSGSPGANVLTF TGCGCCAGCAGCTTAACTAGCGGGAGTCCCGGGGCCAACGTCCTGACTTTC
NA many TRBJ1-5 TRBV12-3/TRBV12-4 15 CASSLMGGVGQPQHF TGTGCCAGCAGTTTGATGGGAGGGGTGGGTCAGCCCCAGCATTTT
NA many TRBJ1-1 TRBV6-2/TRBV6-3 18 CASSYPPDGEWRNTEAFF TGTGCCAGCAGTTACCCTCCTGATGGGGAATGGAGGAACACTGAAGCTTTCTTT
NA many TRBJ2-3 TRBV7-8 14 CASSLVEGTDTQYF TGTGCCAGCAGCTTAGTGGAAGGCACAGATACGCAGTATTTT
NA many TRBJ2-7 TRBV28 14 CASTPGTDIYEQYF TGTGCCAGCACCCCCGGGACGGACATCTACGAGCAGTACTTC
NA many TRBJ2-2 TRBV4-1 15 CASSQGSLLTGELFF TGCGCCAGCAGCCAAGGGTCCTTACTTACCGGGGAGCTGTTTTTT
NA NA TRBJ2-3 TRBV4-3 14 CASSLTSTTDTQYF TGCGCCAGCAGCCTCACCTCAACAACAGATACGCAGTATTTT
NA NA TRBJ1-5 TRBV28 16 CASRESRGGGNQPQHF TGTGCCAGCAGAGAAAGTCGAGGAGGAGGCAATCAGCCCCAGCATTTT
NA NA TRBJ2-1 TRBV7-6 14 CASSLMGSYNERFF TGTGCCAGCAGCTTAATGGGATCCTACAATGAGCGGTTCTTC
NA many TRBJ1-5 TRBV12-3/TRBV12-4 15 CASSFLGLGRQPQHF TGTGCCAGCAGTTTTTTAGGTTTGGGGCGTCAGCCCCAGCATTTT